The 29 T cell receptor beta chains in this list originate from one sample, sequenced in a study of blood T cell repertoires in COVID-19. Clones were sequenced by immunoSEQ multiplex PCR, and TCRdb holds only the in-frame ones, with some missing. The sample lists about 240,000 clones, more than 75% occurring once. The sequenced sample consisted of peripheral blood. All receptors derive from a woman aged 70 to 79 with active or convalescent COVID-19.

V usage is TRBV6-2 or TRBV6-3 and J usage is TRBJ2-1; no clear D. Germline CDR1 MNHEY, CDR2 SVGEGT. The CDR3 is 11 residues long. The V and J ends lost 5 bases and 7 bases respectively, with 6 bases between them. The CDR3 coding sequence is TGTGCCAGCAGTAACCAGAATGAGCAGTTCTTC. Translation: CASSNQNEQFF.

The chain carries TRBV19 and TRBJ1-3, with TRBD1 identical over 7 bases. Germline V CDR1 and CDR2: LNHDA, SQIVND (reference sequence). The CDR3 covers 13 residues. V was clipped by 6 bases and J by 4 bases; unmatched bases: 3. In DNA form, the CDR3 reads TGTGCCAGTAGCGCGGGACAGGGAAACACCATATATTTT. The encoded protein is CASSAGQGNTIYF.

The V gene is TRBV27, the J gene TRBJ1-2; possible D gene TRBD1, 5 bases. This CDR3 is 17 amino acids long. Trimming stripped 2 bases from V and 4 bases from J, with 20 bases between. CDR1 and CDR2 (germline): MNHEY, SMNVEV (reference sequence). CDR3 sequence reads: CASSLSGGGGALYGYTF. The DNA of the CDR3 is TGTGCCAGCAGTTTAAGTGGGGGAGGAGGGGCCCTCTATGGCTACACCTTC.

V gene TRBV19 combines with J gene TRBJ2-7; TRBD1 matches 12 bases. J gave up 9 bases and V 5 bases, and 11 bases lay outside the gene matches. The CDR3 sequence is 15 residues long. Looked up from germline, CDR1 is LNHDA and CDR2 is SQIVND (reference sequence). The CDR3 is CASSHPGDRGPRQYF. CDR3 nucleotides: TGTGCCAGTAGTCATCCGGGGGACAGGGGGCCGAGGCAGTACTTC.

This chain connects TRBV7-8 to TRBJ1-5; the match to TRBD1 covers 9 bases. The germline V gene encodes CDR1 SGHVS and CDR2 FQNEAQ. J lost 9 bases, V lost 5 bases, and 8 bases had no gene match. The length of the CDR3 is 14 residues. CDR3 in DNA: TGTGCCAGCAGCCGGGACAGGGTACAAAGGCCCCAGCATTTT. Amino acid sequence: CASSRDRVQRPQHF.

The chain uses TRBV7-6 and TRBJ2-3; 8 nucleotides align to TRBD2. In germline, CDR1 is SGHVS, CDR2 FNYEAQ. J lost 5 bases, V lost 3 bases, and 10 bases had no gene match. The CDR3 has 16 amino acids. The DNA of the CDR3 is TGTGCCAGCAGCTTCGAGCGGGAGACGTCTAAAGATACGCAGTATTTT. It is translated as CASSFERETSKDTQYF.

The chain uses TRBV9 and TRBJ2-2; no clear D gene. The germline V and J ends were trimmed by 3 bases and 0 bases, with 15 bases remaining between them. The CDR3 spans 17 residues. CDR1 and CDR2 from the germline V gene are SGDLS and YYNGEE. The CDR3 DNA follows: TGTGCCAGCAGCGCCCAACTTAGCAGCCCGAACACCGGGGAGCTGTTTTTT. This codes for CASSAQLSSPNTGELFF.

The rearrangement joins TRBV5-1 to TRBJ2-4; D perhaps matches TRBD1 (5 bases). The germline V and J ends were trimmed by 0 bases and 6 bases, with 13 bases remaining between them. The V gene's germline CDR1 is SGHRS and CDR2 YFSETQ. CDR3 length equals 15 residues. The CDR3 protein is CASSLEADRGNIQYF. CDR3 DNA: TGCGCCAGCAGCTTGGAGGCAGATAGGGGAAACATTCAGTACTTC.

V and J are TRBV4-1 and TRBJ2-1, with 9 bases matching TRBD2. CDR3 length equals 17 residues. CDR1 MGHRA and CDR2 YSYEKL come from the germline V gene. The ends lost 0 bases at V and 7 bases at J; junction bases unmatched: 10. Here the CDR3 DNA reads TGCGCCAGCAGCCAAGAAGACGTCGCGGGGGGGCTAAATGAGCAGTTCTTC. It specifies CASSQEDVAGGLNEQFF.

The V and J genes are TRBV10-3 and TRBJ2-5; 7 bases are a match to TRBD2. V was clipped by 0 bases and J by 9 bases; unmatched bases: 19. The CDR3 is made up of 18 amino acids. The germline gives CDR1 ENHRY, CDR2 SYGVKD. The DNA for the CDR3 is TGTGCCATCAGTGAGTCGACTCGGGTAGCGCCATCGGCGGGGGCCCAGTACTTC. Translated: CAISESTRVAPSAGAQYF.

This clone was detected only a few times. The CDR3 region is CSVGLTTGGAGYTF. CDR3 coding DNA: TGCAGCGTTGGCCTAACCACAGGGGGCGCGGGCTACACCTTC. The J gene is TRBJ1-2, the V gene TRBV29-1; TRBD1 aligns across 9 bases. CDR3 length: 14 amino acids. Germline values: CDR1 SQVTM, CDR2 ANQGSEA. The ends lost 4 bases at V and 8 bases at J; junction bases unmatched: 11.

The chain has TRBV7-2 and TRBJ1-2, with TRBD1 as a possible D gene (5 bases). There are 15 residues in the CDR3. V lost 1 base and J lost 5, with 14 bases in between. The germline V gene encodes CDR1 SGHTA and CDR2 FQGNSA. The CDR3 here is CASSLGSGPGYGYTF. Here the CDR3 DNA reads TGTGCCAGCAGCTTAGGTTCAGGGCCCGGATATGGCTACACCTTC.

The genes are TRBV19 and TRBJ2-7; 8 bases map to TRBD2. This CDR3 comprises 14 residues. Germline CDR1 reads LNHDA; CDR2 reads SQIVND (reference sequence). Trimming cost V 4 bases and J 3 bases; bases outside gene matches: 5. Written as DNA, the CDR3 is TGTGCCAGTAGTACTTTCGGGGGGGTCTACGAGCAGTACTTC. Its protein product is CASSTFGGVYEQYF.

The chain combines TRBV6-2 or TRBV6-3 with TRBJ2-5, with D unclear. The CDR3 totals 12 residues. Germline V lookup: CDR1 MNHEY, CDR2 SVGEGT. V lost 5 bases and J 5 bases, leaving 9 bases between the germline ends. CDR3 amino acids: CASSALGETQYF. DNA of the CDR3: TGTGCCAGCAGTGCGCTCGGGGAGACCCAGTACTTC.

This clone occurred once. The CDR3 DNA reads as TGTGCCAGTAGTATAGACAGGGGGATCCCCAATGAGCAGTTCTTC. Amino acids: CASSIDRGIPNEQFF. The chain is built from TRBV19 and TRBJ2-1, with 7 nucleotides matching TRBD1. Trimming at V came to 0 bases and at J to 6 bases, leaving 5 bases not matched to a gene. CDR3 length: 15 residues. CDR1 and CDR2 from the germline V gene are LNHDA and SQIVND (reference sequence).

The chain links TRBV10-3 to TRBJ1-5; 8 positions match TRBD1. Germline lookup yields CDR1 ENHRY and CDR2 SYGVKD. V gave up 4 bases and J gave up 3 bases; unmatched junction bases: 8. This CDR3 comprises 16 residues. The CDR3 coding sequence is TGTGCCATCAGTGGCACAGACAGGGGATACAATCAGCCCCAGCATTTT. This codes for CAISGTDRGYNQPQHF.

The chain links TRBV27 to TRBJ2-7; 7 bases map to TRBD2. Germline-derived CDR1 and CDR2 are MNHEY and SMNVEV (reference sequence). The CDR3 contains 16 residues. V shed 2 bases, J shed 6 bases, and the junction held 13 bases outside the gene matches. The CDR3 sequence is CASSLVYGLGGSEQYF. CDR3 bases: TGTGCCAGCAGTTTAGTTTACGGGCTCGGGGGGAGCGAGCAGTACTTC.

V usage is TRBV5-6 and J usage is TRBJ1-5; no definite D call. The CDR3 contains 15 residues. Trimming removed 0 bases at V and 0 bases at J, with 7 bases between. From germline, CDR1 is SGHDT and CDR2 YYEEEE. Written as DNA, the CDR3 is TGTGCCAGCAGCTTGGCAGGTTATAGCAATCAGCCCCAGCATTTT. Its protein product is CASSLAGYSNQPQHF. The full variable domain, in which reference TRBV5-6 and TRBJ1-5 provide the parts outside the CDR3, is DAGVTQSPTHLIKTRGQQVTLRCSPKSGHDTVSWYQQALGQGPQFIFQYYEEEERQRGNFPDRFSGHQFPNYSSELNVNALLLGDSALYLCASSLAGYSNQPQHFGDGTRLSIL.

This CDR3 reads CASSVGQVNNSPLHF. DNA of the CDR3: TGTGCCAGCAGCGTAGGGCAGGTTAATAATTCACCCCTCCACTTT. This chain joins TRBV9 and TRBJ1-6; D call uncertain. Germline V gene sequence: CDR1 SGDLS, CDR2 YYNGEE. This CDR3 has 15 amino acids. Trimming removed 0 bases at V and 5 bases at J, with 9 bases between.

The chain has TRBV24-1 and TRBJ2-5; 8 bases match TRBD1. Per germline, CDR1 KGHDR and CDR2 SFDVKD. The V and J ends lost 0 bases and 5 bases, in that order; junction bases with no gene match: 13. The CDR3 extends over 18 amino acids. CDR3 nucleotides: TGTGCCACCAGTGATTTGAGTTCGACAGGGGTATCAAGGGAGACCCAGTACTTC. Translation: CATSDLSSTGVSRETQYF.

The chain's CDR3 is CASSLRGASYEQYF. CDR3 bases: TGTGCCAGCAGCTTACGGGGGGCTTCCTACGAGCAGTACTTC. The V gene is TRBV13, the J gene TRBJ2-7, with a possible D match to TRBD2 (7 bases). The CDR3 covers 14 residues. CDR1 is PRHDT and CDR2 is FYEKMQ in the germline V gene (reference sequence). Trimming shortened V by 2 bases and J by 1 base, and 9 bases separated the two germline ends.

J is TRBJ1-2 and V is TRBV25-1, with 10 positions matching TRBD1. Unmatched junction bases numbered 6, after V lost 7 bases and J lost 7 bases. The CDR3 contains 13 residues. Germline values: CDR1 MGHDK, CDR2 SYGVNS. CDR3 nucleotide sequence: TGTGCCAGCACGGACAGGGGGTGGTTTGGCTACACCTTC. Amino acids: CASTDRGWFGYTF.

This clone was picked up one time. The chain is built from TRBV3-1 (or the pseudogene TRBV3-2) and TRBJ1-2, with 8 nucleotides matching TRBD1. Trimming at V came to 2 bases and at J to 3 bases, leaving 5 bases not matched to a gene. The CDR3 covers 15 residues. Germline lookup yields CDR1 LGHDT and CDR2 YNNKEL (reference sequence). The CDR3 protein is CASSQRLQGDYGYTF. The CDR3 DNA sequence: TGTGCCAGCAGCCAACGGTTACAGGGGGACTATGGCTACACCTTC.

The V call is TRBV6-5, the J call TRBJ1-2, with 8 bases identical to TRBD1. The CDR3 runs 13 residues. Per the germline V gene, CDR1 is MNHEY and CDR2 is SVGAGI. V lost 4 bases, J lost 8 bases, and 6 bases stayed unmatched. The CDR3 coding sequence is TGTGCCAGCAGTTCAGGACAGGGAGGCGGCTACACCTTC. Translating it yields CASSSGQGGGYTF.

This chain joins TRBV12-1 and TRBJ1-6; the table gives TRBD1 as D, unverified against the DNA. TRBV12-1 is recorded as a pseudogene. The CDR3 extends over 16 amino acids. CDR3 region: CASSFLPGQGNSPLHF. For the CDR3, the DNA is TGTGCCAGCAGCTTTCTTCCGGGACAGGGGAATTCACCCCTCCACTTT.

The chain recombines TRBV5-5 with TRBJ1-6; 8 bases line up with TRBD1. This CDR3 comprises 14 residues. The V and J ends lost 4 bases and 10 bases, in that order; junction bases with no gene match: 7. Germline V lookup: CDR1 SGHKS, CDR2 YYEKEE (reference sequence). The CDR3 nucleotides are TGTGCCAGCAGCCTGGACAGGGTAAACTCACCCCTCCACTTT. Translation: CASSLDRVNSPLHF.

V usage is TRBV19 and J usage is TRBJ1-1; possible D gene TRBD1, 6 bases. Trimming left V 6 bases short and J 1 base short, with 12 bases between. Germline V lookup: CDR1 LNHDA, CDR2 SQIVND (reference sequence). This CDR3 contains 14 residues. CDR3 region: CASSGNRENTEAFF. The CDR3 bases are TGTGCCAGTAGCGGAAACAGGGAGAACACTGAAGCTTTCTTT. Using reference TRBV19 and TRBJ1-1 for the parts outside the CDR3, the full variable domain is DGGITQSPKYLFRKEGQNVTLSCEQNLNHDAMYWYRQDPGQGLRLIYYSQIVNDFQKGDIAEGYSVSREKKESFPLTVTSAQKNPTAFYLCASSGNRENTEAFFGQGTRLTVV.

This chain joins TRBV6-2 or TRBV6-3 and TRBJ1-6, with 7 nucleotides matching TRBD1. Germline V CDR1 and CDR2: MNHEY, SVGEGT. This CDR3 is 14 amino acids long. The V gene end was trimmed by 4 bases and the J gene end by 7 bases; junction bases not matched to a gene: 4. This CDR3 reads CASSSTGLNSPLHF. The CDR3 DNA reads as TGTGCCAGCAGTTCGACAGGGCTAAATTCACCCCTCCACTTT.

CDR3 amino acids: CASSPPTGGTDTQYF. The CDR3 DNA follows: TGTGCCAGCAGCCCGCCGACGGGGGGGACAGATACGCAGTATTTT. The chain combines TRBV6-5 with TRBJ2-3, with 8 bases that match TRBD2. Looked up from germline, CDR1 is MNHEY and CDR2 is SVGAGI. The CDR3 sequence is 15 residues long. The V segment lost 6 bases and the J segment 3 bases; nucleotides outside the gene matches: 8.